The 27 T cell receptor beta chains below were found in one sample sequenced in a study of T cells in Graves' hyperthyroidism and ophthalmopathy. RNA transcripts provided the source from which TCR beta CDR3 regions were amplified. Using the HTBI primer set, a first-round RT-PCR was run on the TCR CDR3. In TCRdb, the multiplex PCR reads were re-called with MiXCR into one record per CDR3 protein. Found here are 350,000 to 400,000 distinct CDR3 sequences, about 19% of them singletons; the top ten hold about 3.7%. Sequences were obtained from blood. The source is a woman between 18 and 30 years old with Graves' hyperthyroidism.

As concerns this clonotype: A clone one base away is much larger, so this may be a read error. The rearrangement joins TRBV10-3 to TRBJ2-7; no clear D. The CDR3 sequence is 12 residues long. Germline V gene lookup returns CDR1 ENHRY and CDR2 SYGVKD. The CDR3 DNA reads as TGTGCCATCAAAAATCAGACTGGCGAGCTGTACTTC. It yields the protein CAIKNQTGELYF.

This clonotype was observed many times. The chain uses TRBV20-1 and TRBJ2-7; TRBD2 matches 12 bases. CDR3 length equals 16 residues. Trimming took 6 bases from V and 0 from J; bases not matched to a gene: 9. Germline loops: CDR1 DFQATT, CDR2 SNEGSKA (reference sequence). In DNA form, the CDR3 reads TGCAGTGCACAAGAAACTAGCGGGGGGACCTCCTACGAGCAGTACTTC. Translated, it gives CSAQETSGGTSYEQYF.

This clonotype was recorded at least ten times. The chain employs TRBV12-3 or TRBV12-4 and TRBJ1-1, with 7 nucleotides matching TRBD1. J gave up 3 bases and V 4 bases, and 2 bases lay outside the gene matches. CDR3 length equals 13 residues. CDR3 protein: CASSYQGDTEAFF. DNA for the CDR3: TGTGCCAGCAGTTATCAGGGGGACACTGAAGCTTTCTTT.

This clonotype was recorded many times. In nucleotides, the CDR3 is TGTGCCAGCAGTGGTAACGGCGATGGGGGCTACACCTTC. This codes for CASSGNGDGGYTF. V usage is TRBV2 and J usage is TRBJ1-2; the D is unclear. Trimming removed 4 bases from V and 8 bases from J, with 14 bases in between. This CDR3 region has 13 residues. Looked up from germline, CDR1 is SNHLY and CDR2 is FYNNEI.

This clonotype was picked up many times. The rearrangement joins TRBV2 to TRBJ1-5, with D hard to call. The CDR3 is made up of 13 amino acids. V was trimmed by 1 base and J by 9 bases, leaving 10 bases between them. The V gene's germline CDR1 is SNHLY and CDR2 FYNNEI. DNA of the CDR3: TGTGCCAGCAGTGAAGGCCCTTCGCGGCCCCAGCATTTT. Translated: CASSEGPSRPQHF.

This clonotype was seen many times. The rearrangement links TRBV18 to TRBJ1-5; 10 nucleotides agree with TRBD1. The CDR3 consists of 15 residues. CDR1 KGHSH and CDR2 LQKENI come from the germline V gene. The ends lost 6 bases at V and 6 bases at J; junction bases unmatched: 8. This CDR3 is CASSPGQGHFQPQHF. CDR3 bases: TGTGCCAGCTCCCCGGGACAGGGGCATTTTCAGCCCCAGCATTTT.

This clonotype was seen ten or more times. V gene TRBV6-1 combines with J gene TRBJ2-6; D is uncertain. The CDR3 sequence is 15 residues long. CDR1 and CDR2 (germline): MNHNS, SASEGT. V dropped 6 bases and J dropped 3 bases, with 12 bases sitting between them. CDR3 in DNA: TGTGCCAGCAGACCACCGTTGAGTGGGGCCAACGTCCTGACTTTC. It specifies CASRPPLSGANVLTF.

Many counts were recorded for this clonotype. The V call is TRBV12-3 or TRBV12-4, the J call TRBJ1-1; the match to TRBD1 covers 8 bases. The trim removed 6 bases at V and 0 bases at J, leaving 9 bases unmatched. The CDR3 totals 16 residues. The CDR3 DNA reads TGTGCCAGCAGCACCGGGACAGGACGCATGAACACTGAAGCTTTCTTT. Its protein is CASSTGTGRMNTEAFF.

This clonotype was counted ten times or more. This chain uses TRBV18 with TRBJ2-7; tentatively, D is TRBD1 (5 bases). The V gene's germline CDR1 is KGHSH and CDR2 LQKENI. The germline V and J ends were trimmed by 6 bases and 2 bases, with 17 bases remaining between them. CDR3 length: 15 amino acids. The CDR3 DNA reads TGTGCCAGCTCTCCTCCGGCCGCGGACACCTACGAGCAGTACTTC. Translation: CASSPPAADTYEQYF.

The CDR3 coding sequence is TGTGCCAGCAGCAAGACAGGGGGTGGCGAGACCCAGTACTTC. This sequence encodes CASSKTGGGETQYF. The chain recombines TRBV7-9 with TRBJ2-5; 9 nucleotides agree with TRBD1. The V gene's germline CDR1 is SEHNR and CDR2 FQNEAQ (reference sequence). The V and J ends lost 5 bases and 5 bases, in that order; junction bases with no gene match: 6. The length of the CDR3 is 14 residues.

This clonotype appeared a few times. The chain has TRBV15 and TRBJ1-1; 7 bases map to TRBD1. Germline CDR1 reads LNHNV; CDR2 reads YYDKDF (reference sequence). Trimming took 8 bases from V and 4 from J; bases not matched to a gene: 7. The CDR3 length is 13 residues. CDR3: CATSTGLATEAFF. In DNA, the CDR3 is TGTGCCACCTCGACAGGGCTTGCCACTGAAGCTTTCTTT.

The chain carries TRBV6-1 and TRBJ1-5; 9 bases agree with TRBD1. This CDR3 has 16 amino acids. V shed 6 bases, J shed 7 bases, and the junction held 13 bases outside the gene matches. In germline, CDR1 is MNHNS, CDR2 SASEGT. In DNA form, the CDR3 reads TGTGCCAGCAGACCAACACAGGGGGCGCGGGTACAGCCCCAGCATTTT. Protein product: CASRPTQGARVQPQHF.

This clonotype was detected many times. CDR3 sequence reads: CASSFTASNQPQHF. CDR3 nucleotides: TGTGCCAGCAGCTTTACGGCTAGCAATCAGCCCCAGCATTTT. The chain has TRBV11-2 and TRBJ1-5; no clear D. V was clipped by 3 bases and J by 0 bases, with 6 bases between them. CDR3 length: 14 residues. Germline V gives CDR1 SGHAT, CDR2 FQNNGV. The variable domain in full, with the rest retrieved from reference TRBV11-2 and TRBJ1-5, is EAGVAQSPRYKIIEKRQSVAFWCNPISGHATLYWYQQILGQGPKLLIQFQNNGVVDDSQLPKDRFSAERLKGVDSTLKIQPAKLEDSAVYLCASSFTASNQPQHFGDGTRLSIL.

CDR3 nucleotides: TGTGCCAGCTCATTAGGAGGGCCCTGGGAGACCCAGTACTTC. Its protein is CASSLGGPWETQYF. The genes are TRBV18 and TRBJ2-5, with D tentatively TRBD2 (6 bases). Trimming stripped 5 bases from V and 5 bases from J, with 15 bases between. Germline CDR1 KGHSH, CDR2 LQKENI. The CDR3 spans 14 residues.

This clonotype was picked up many times. The V call is TRBV7-6, the J call TRBJ1-1; D gene ambiguous. The V and J ends lost 6 bases and 1 base respectively, with 9 bases between them. The germline V gene has CDR1 SGHVS and CDR2 FNYEAQ. CDR3 length equals 13 residues. The chain's CDR3 is CASSSQENTEAFF. CDR3 coding DNA: TGTGCCAGCAGTTCCCAGGAGAACACTGAAGCTTTCTTT.

Of note for this clonotype: A much larger clone differs from this one at a single base, so this may be a read error. No conserved phenylalanine or tryptophan is present at the end of the CDR3, so a read error is the likely explanation. This sequence joins TRBV24-1 and TRBJ1-1; unclear D gene. Between the trimmed V and J ends, which lost 6 bases and 1 base, there was a span of 5 bases. The CDR3 runs 12 residues. In germline, CDR1 is KGHDR, CDR2 SFDVKD. The DNA of the CDR3 is TGTGCCACCAGTATAGGGAACACTGAAGCTTTCTAT. It encodes CATSIGNTEAFY.

The sample holds many counts of this clonotype. The rearrangement uses TRBV28 and TRBJ1-1; TRBD1 might be the D (6 bases). This CDR3 comprises 20 residues. In germline, CDR1 is MDHEN, CDR2 SYDVKM. V was shortened by 2 bases and J by 0 bases, with 25 bases between the two germline ends. The CDR3 sequence is CASSLLFRTAAPRLNTEAFF. The CDR3 coding sequence is TGTGCCAGCAGTTTACTCTTCAGGACAGCAGCTCCTCGATTGAACACTGAAGCTTTCTTT.

This chain connects TRBV10-3 to TRBJ1-5; D ambiguous. Germline V gene lookup returns CDR1 ENHRY and CDR2 SYGVKD. The CDR3 spans 15 residues. Trimming shortened V by 0 bases and J by 5 bases, and 11 bases separated the two germline ends. CDR3 bases: TGTGCCATCAGTGAGTCCTCGAGGTTGGATCAGCCCCAGCATTTT. Its protein product is CAISESSRLDQPQHF.

Ten or more counts support this clonotype. The chain employs TRBV18 and TRBJ1-1, with a possible D match to TRBD1 (6 bases). V gave up 3 bases and J gave up 0 bases, with 14 bases separating them. The CDR3 has 16 amino acids. In germline, CDR1 is KGHSH, CDR2 LQKENI. CDR3 sequence reads: CASSPSRGFMNTEAFF. In nucleotides, the CDR3 is TGTGCCAGCTCACCGAGTAGGGGGTTTATGAACACTGAAGCTTTCTTT.

This clonotype was detected many times. V and J are TRBV5-1 and TRBJ2-2; TRBD1 matches at 7 bases. Germline V gene data show CDR1 as SGHRS and CDR2 as YFSETQ. V shed 4 bases and J 2 bases; nucleotides not matched to a gene: 8. The CDR3 is 16 residues long. Here the CDR3 DNA reads TGCGCCAGCAGCAAAGGGACAGAACCAAACACCGGGGAGCTGTTTTTT. This codes for CASSKGTEPNTGELFF.

This clonotype was seen ten or more times. The CDR3 spells CASSFLGSNTGELFF. CDR3 DNA sequence: TGTGCCAGCAGCTTTTTAGGCAGCAACACCGGGGAGCTGTTTTTT. The genes are TRBV7-3 and TRBJ2-2; D remains unclear. V lost 3 bases and J 2 bases, leaving 10 bases between the germline ends. Looked up from germline, CDR1 is SGHTA and CDR2 is FQGTGA. This CDR3 spans 15 amino acids.

This clonotype was seen many times. This chain links TRBV6-1 with TRBJ2-7; TRBD1 is a possible D gene (6 bases). There are 16 residues in the CDR3. Germline V CDR1 and CDR2: MNHNS, SASEGT. The ends were cut back, 5 bases at V and 9 bases at J, with 26 bases in the middle. The DNA of the CDR3 is TGTGCCAGCAGTATATACCCGGGACAACCAGGAAAGTGGCAGTACTTC. Translating gives CASSIYPGQPGKWQYF.

The CDR3 sequence: CAWTILHSYEQYF. The CDR3 region has the DNA TGTGCCTGGACAATCCTACACTCCTACGAGCAGTACTTC. The chain is built from TRBV30 and TRBJ2-7; no clear D gene. Germline V CDR1 and CDR2: GTSNPN, SVGIG (reference sequence). There are 13 residues in the CDR3. Trimming took 4 bases from V and 0 from J, leaving 10 bases between them.

This clonotype appeared many times. This rearrangement joins TRBV2 to TRBJ2-2; the D is unclear. CDR3 length: 13 amino acids. Trimming removed 3 bases from V and 4 bases from J, with 6 bases in between. Germline V lookup: CDR1 SNHLY, CDR2 FYNNEI. The CDR3: CASSEAPTGELFF. The CDR3 DNA sequence: TGTGCCAGCAGTGAGGCACCCACCGGGGAGCTGTTTTTT.

The chain employs TRBV18 and TRBJ2-5; TRBD2 matches at 8 bases. CDR3 size: 16 residues. The germline V gene encodes CDR1 KGHSH and CDR2 LQKENI. V trimming: 4 bases; J trimming: 2 bases; junction bases outside the gene matches: 9. CDR3: CASSHLAGTIQETQYF. The CDR3, as DNA: TGTGCCAGCTCACACTTAGCGGGGACAATTCAAGAGACCCAGTACTTC.

This clonotype has a count of ten or more. The chain joins TRBV7-1 to TRBJ2-6; unclear D gene. TRBV7-1 is marked as an open reading frame, function uncertain. The CDR3 covers 19 residues. V dropped 2 bases and J dropped 3 bases, with 20 bases sitting between them. The CDR3 is CASSSLRTAEQFGANVLTF. The CDR3, as DNA: TGTGCCAGCAGCTCATTACGGACGGCCGAACAATTTGGGGCCAACGTCCTGACTTTC.

This clonotype was found many times. The CDR3 DNA reads as TGTGCCAGCAGGTTCGAGGGGTATGGCTACACCTTC. It encodes CASRFEGYGYTF. The chain is built from TRBV2 and TRBJ1-2, with D tentatively TRBD1 (5 bases). Germline loops: CDR1 SNHLY, CDR2 FYNNEI. The germline V and J ends were trimmed by 6 bases and 5 bases, with 10 bases remaining between them. This CDR3 contains 12 residues.